This T cell receptor beta chain is drawn from a study of identifying expanded T cells in peripheral blood. This clone was counted once. Generated by immunoSEQ multiplex PCR, the TCRdb table keeps only in-frame clones and is missing some. The data contain 75,000 to 90,000 clones, roughly 89% of them seen just once; the ten biggest clones take up roughly 7%. J gave up 6 bases and V 1 base, and 7 bases lay outside the gene matches. Germline V gene lookup returns CDR1 SEHNR and CDR2 FQNEAQ (reference sequence). The CDR3 extends over 16 amino acids. No infections or other immune events were documented during collection.

The rearrangement uses TRBV7-9 and TRBJ1-4; 8 bases fit TRBD1. The sequencing input was blood. The source of this sequence is a person aged 18 to 70 in good health. The CDR3 coding sequence is TGTGCCAGCAGCTTAGGACAGGGGCCATCGTATGAAAAACTGTTTTTT. Residues: CASSLGQGPSYEKLFF.